The text below deals with one T cell receptor (beta chain). These data come from a study of spatial heterogeneity in lung cancer. Turning to the study itself: The study consistently detected more beta-chain than alpha-chain sequences. In raw reads, more than 8.5 appearances on average were recorded for each unique TCR and UMI combination.

A unique molecular identifier was attached to every TCR cDNA molecule. From the 5' RACE reads, TCRdb called clonotypes with MiXCR, one entry per CDR3 protein. The sample lists 100,000 to 120,000 distinct CDR3 sequences; 10% to 13% were seen once. CDR1 is GTSNPN, CDR2 SVGIG, per germline (reference sequence). Between the trimmed V and J ends, which lost 6 bases and 1 base, there was a span of 13 bases. The CDR3 length is 14 residues. As to time point: blood at routine non-recurrence follow-up after resection. The authors sequenced whole RNA from tumor, nontumor lung or frozen PBMC without sorting. The receptor was isolated from a female donor with early-stage non-small cell lung cancer. The input for sequencing was PBMCs, taken at follow-up. The chain carries TRBV30 and TRBJ1-5; D ambiguous. The DNA for the CDR3 is TGTGCCTGCATTGGGAGTCGGAGCAATCAGCCCCAGCATTTT. Translating gives CACIGSRSNQPQHF.